There are a few counts of the clone carrying this T cell receptor (beta chain). The antigen is unknown. The repertoire was sequenced with immunoSEQ multiplex PCR; TCRdb's copy has only in-frame clones and lacks some. This sample has roughly 39,000 clones, each found more than once. The data stem from a study of T cell clonality in common variable immunodeficiency. Study-level results: Reportedly, TCR beta sequences from common variable immunodeficiency showed fewer deletions and N-nucleotide insertions.

The clonotype originates from a human donor with common variable immunodeficiency. The sequenced material came from peripheral blood mononuclear cells.

CDR3 protein: CASSQGLAGYNEQFF. The sequenced part of the CDR3 DNA is TGTGCCAGCAGCCAGGGACTAGCGGGTTACAATGAG. The rearrangement joins TRBV11-2 to TRBJ2-1, with 12 bases lining up with TRBD2. The read finishes 3 residues shy of the CDR3 end, and the germline J gene is used to complete it. With V trimmed by 5 bases and J by 4 bases, 3 bases remained unmatched. The CDR3 is 15 amino acids. CDR1 and CDR2 from the germline V gene are SGHAT and FQNNGV. The whole variable domain, filled in from reference TRBV11-2 and TRBJ2-1, reads EAGVAQSPRYKIIEKRQSVAFWCNPISGHATLYWYQQILGQGPKLLIQFQNNGVVDDSQLPKDRFSAERLKGVDSTLKIQPAKLEDSAVYLCASSQGLAGYNEQFFGPGTRLTVL.